This T cell receptor beta chain was observed in a study of regulatory T cells in long-lasting Graves disease. This clonotype was counted a few times. The CDR3 runs 15 residues. The germline V gene has CDR1 MGHDK and CDR2 SYGVNS. Trimming removed 2 bases from V and 8 bases from J, with 18 bases in between. Time point noted: newly diagnosed GD, antithyroid drugs for less than 3 months. PBMC RNA served as the TCR library source. Arm-PCR of CDR3 regions with iRepertoire HTBI primers generated TCR beta libraries. TCRdb used MiXCR to reprocess the multiplex PCR reads, holding one entry per CDR3 protein. Of 300,000 to 400,000 distinct CDR3 sequences listed, about 16% are singletons.

The chain joins TRBV25-1 to TRBJ1-2; unclear D gene. Sequences were derived from peripheral blood mononuclear cells (PBMCs), sampled at new diagnosis, from a patient treated with antithyroid drugs. The clonotype was recovered from a female donor with Graves disease. The chain's CDR3 is CASSEPGALPGGYTF. In DNA, the CDR3 is TGTGCCAGCAGTGAACCAGGCGCCCTCCCTGGGGGCTACACCTTC.